This TCR beta chain was identified during a study of T cells after yellow fever vaccination. Study-level background: Any fraction with a low cell number was prepared using SMART-Seq v4 Ultra Low Input. Study-wide points: Clonotypes appearing in both CD4 and CD8 compartments existed, and their share was small. Weaker in magnitude, the secondary response showed a faster peak on day 5 versus 15.

V dropped 1 base and J dropped 5 bases, with 9 bases sitting between them. The CDR3 has 13 residues. This clonotype was recorded a few times. UMIs were added to TCR cDNA along with a universal primer site when it was made by 5'RACE template switching. MiXCR, applied by TCRdb to the 5' RACE reads, yields one record per CDR3 protein. Here the sample spans more than 75,000 distinct CDR3 sequences, almost 9% being singletons. The clonotype originates from a man between 18 and 35 years old who received the YFV17D yellow fever vaccine. Here the sequenced sample was CD8+ T cells not binding an NS4B(214-222) dextramer, sorted from PBMCs, taken around 15 days after the first yellow fever vaccination. The chain uses TRBV12-3 or TRBV12-4 and TRBJ2-7; D remains ambiguous. The CDR3 spells CASSLGLKNEQYF. The CDR3 DNA sequence: TGTGCCAGCAGTTTAGGCCTGAAAAACGAGCAGTACTTC.